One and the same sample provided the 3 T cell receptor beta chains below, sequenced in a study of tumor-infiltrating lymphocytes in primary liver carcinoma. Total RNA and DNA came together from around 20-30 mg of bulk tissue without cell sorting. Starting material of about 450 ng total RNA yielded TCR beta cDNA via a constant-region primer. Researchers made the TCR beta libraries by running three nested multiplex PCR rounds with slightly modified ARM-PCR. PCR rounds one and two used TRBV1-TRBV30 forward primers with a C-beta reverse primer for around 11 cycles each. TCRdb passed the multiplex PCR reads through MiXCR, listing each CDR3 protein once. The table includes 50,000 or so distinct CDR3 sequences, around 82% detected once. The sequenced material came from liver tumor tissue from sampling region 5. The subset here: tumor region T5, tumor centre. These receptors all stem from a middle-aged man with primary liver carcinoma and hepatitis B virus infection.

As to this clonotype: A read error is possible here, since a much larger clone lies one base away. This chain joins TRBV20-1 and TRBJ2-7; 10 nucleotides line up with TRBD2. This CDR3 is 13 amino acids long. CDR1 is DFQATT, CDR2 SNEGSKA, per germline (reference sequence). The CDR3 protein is CSARGTSDYEQHF. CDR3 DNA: TGCAGTGCTAGGGGGACTAGCGACTACGAGCAGCACTTC.

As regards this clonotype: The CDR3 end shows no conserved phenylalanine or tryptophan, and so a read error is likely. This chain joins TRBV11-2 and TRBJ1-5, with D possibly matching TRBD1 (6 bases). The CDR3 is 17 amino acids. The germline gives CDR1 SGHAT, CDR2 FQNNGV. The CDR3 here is CASRLLGVTGSNQPQHY. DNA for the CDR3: TGTGCCAGCCGCTTACTAGGGGTAACAGGGAGCAATCAGCCCCAGCATTAT.

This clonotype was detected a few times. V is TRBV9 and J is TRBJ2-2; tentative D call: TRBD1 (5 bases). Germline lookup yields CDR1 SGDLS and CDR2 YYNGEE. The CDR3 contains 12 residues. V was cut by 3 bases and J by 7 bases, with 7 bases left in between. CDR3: CASSGQSGELFF. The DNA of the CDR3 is TGTGCCAGCAGCGGACAGAGCGGGGAGCTGTTTTTT.